A selection of T cell receptor beta chains follows, all from one sample in a study of T cell responses to AZD1222 COVID-19 vaccine. Some clones are missing from TCRdb's copy, which holds only in-frame ones; the method was immunoSEQ multiplex PCR. The sample lists about 140,000 clones, approximately 87% seen once, with under 2% in the top ten. The material was peripheral blood, obtained 28 days after the second AZD1222 dose. All receptors derive from an adult who received the AZD1222 COVID-19 vaccine. Both conserved end residues are part of each CDR3. The order of the fields is J gene, CDR3 length, clone size, V gene, D gene, CDR3 DNA, CDR3 protein. A D gene is named only where the DNA matches it firmly. Size tells how often a clone was seen (once, few, many) or the class of an expanded clone, and some rows leave it out.

j_gene: TRBJ1-1
len: 15
abundance: .
v_gene: TRBV3-1/TRBV3-2
d_gene: .
CDR3nt: TGTGCCAGCAGCCAGTCGTCAGGGAGAGAAACTGAAGCTTTCTTT
CDR3aa: CASSQSSGRETEAFF

j_gene: TRBJ1-2
len: 16
abundance: .
v_gene: TRBV6-1
d_gene: .
CDR3nt: TGTGCCAGCAGTGAAGCGCTATACTCCTCTAACTATGGCTACACCTTC
CDR3aa: CASSEALYSSNYGYTF

j_gene: TRBJ2-3
len: 13
abundance: .
v_gene: TRBV29-1
d_gene: .
CDR3nt: TGCAGCGTCTGCAAGACTAGCACAGATACGCAGTATTTT
CDR3aa: CSVCKTSTDTQYF

j_gene: TRBJ2-5
len: 16
abundance: .
v_gene: TRBV3-1/TRBV3-2
d_gene: TRBD2
CDR3nt: TGTGCCAGCAGCGAAGTCTTAGCGGGGGGGCGGGAGACCCAGTACTTC
CDR3aa: CASSEVLAGGRETQYF

j_gene: TRBJ1-6
len: 15
abundance: .
v_gene: TRBV6-5
d_gene: .
CDR3nt: TGTGCCAGCAGCCGGGACGGCAAGTATAATTCACCCCTCCACTTT
CDR3aa: CASSRDGKYNSPLHF

j_gene: TRBJ2-2
len: 17
abundance: once
v_gene: TRBV5-1
d_gene: TRBD1
CDR3nt: TGCGCCAGCAGCTCTTCCTCAGGGGGAATAATCTCCGGGGAGCTGTTTTTT
CDR3aa: CASSSSSGGIISGELFF

j_gene: TRBJ1-2
len: 16
abundance: .
v_gene: TRBV6-2/TRBV6-3
d_gene: TRBD1
CDR3nt: TGTGCCAGCAGTTACACCACGGGACAGGGGGGCTATGGCTACACCTTC
CDR3aa: CASSYTTGQGGYGYTF

j_gene: TRBJ2-3
len: 17
abundance: .
v_gene: TRBV7-9
d_gene: TRBD2
CDR3nt: TGTGCCAGCAGCTTAGCAACTAGCGGGAGAATCGGAGATACGCAGTATTTT
CDR3aa: CASSLATSGRIGDTQYF

j_gene: TRBJ1-6
len: 14
abundance: .
v_gene: TRBV19
d_gene: TRBD1
CDR3nt: TGTGCCAGTCTGGCCGGGACAGCAGGTTCACCCCTCCACTTT
CDR3aa: CASLAGTAGSPLHF

j_gene: TRBJ2-7
len: 12
abundance: .
v_gene: TRBV30
d_gene: .
CDR3nt: TGTGCCTGGACGCAGGGGAAGTACGAGCAGTACTTC
CDR3aa: CAWTQGKYEQYF

j_gene: TRBJ1-6
len: 16
abundance: .
v_gene: TRBV6-5
d_gene: .
CDR3nt: TGTGCCAGCAGTTCGGACGGTAGCTCCTATAATTCACCCCTCCACTTT
CDR3aa: CASSSDGSSYNSPLHF

j_gene: TRBJ1-2
len: 11
abundance: .
v_gene: TRBV30
d_gene: .
CDR3nt: TGTGCCTGGAGTGCAGGGTCCAGCTACACCTTC
CDR3aa: CAWSAGSSYTF

j_gene: TRBJ1-5
len: 14
abundance: .
v_gene: TRBV7-9
d_gene: TRBD1
CDR3nt: TGTGCCAGCAGCCGACAGGGCGACAATCAGCCCCAGCATTTT
CDR3aa: CASSRQGDNQPQHF

j_gene: TRBJ2-1
len: 13
abundance: few
v_gene: TRBV2
d_gene: .
CDR3nt: TGTGCCACCCTGGTGGACATTTCCAATGAGCAGTTCTTC
CDR3aa: CATLVDISNEQFF

j_gene: TRBJ1-4
len: 15
abundance: .
v_gene: TRBV30
d_gene: TRBD1
CDR3nt: TGTGCCTGGAGTTTGTTGGGACAGACTAATGAAAAACTGTTTTTT
CDR3aa: CAWSLLGQTNEKLFF

j_gene: TRBJ1-6
len: 14
abundance: .
v_gene: TRBV9
d_gene: .
CDR3nt: TGTGCCAGCAGCACCCGACAGGATAATTCACCCCTCCACTTT
CDR3aa: CASSTRQDNSPLHF